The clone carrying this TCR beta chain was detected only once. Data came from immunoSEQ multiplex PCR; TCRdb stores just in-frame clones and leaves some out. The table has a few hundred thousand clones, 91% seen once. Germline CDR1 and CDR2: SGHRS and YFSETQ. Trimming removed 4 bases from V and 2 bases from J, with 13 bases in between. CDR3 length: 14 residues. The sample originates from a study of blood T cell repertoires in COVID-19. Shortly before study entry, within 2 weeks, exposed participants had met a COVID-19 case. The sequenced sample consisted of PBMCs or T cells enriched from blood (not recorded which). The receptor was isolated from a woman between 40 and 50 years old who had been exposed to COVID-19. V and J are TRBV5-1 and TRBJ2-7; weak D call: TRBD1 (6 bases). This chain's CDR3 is CASSGSGTPYEQYF. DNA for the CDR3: TGCGCCAGCAGCGGATCCGGGACACCCTACGAGCAGTACTTC.